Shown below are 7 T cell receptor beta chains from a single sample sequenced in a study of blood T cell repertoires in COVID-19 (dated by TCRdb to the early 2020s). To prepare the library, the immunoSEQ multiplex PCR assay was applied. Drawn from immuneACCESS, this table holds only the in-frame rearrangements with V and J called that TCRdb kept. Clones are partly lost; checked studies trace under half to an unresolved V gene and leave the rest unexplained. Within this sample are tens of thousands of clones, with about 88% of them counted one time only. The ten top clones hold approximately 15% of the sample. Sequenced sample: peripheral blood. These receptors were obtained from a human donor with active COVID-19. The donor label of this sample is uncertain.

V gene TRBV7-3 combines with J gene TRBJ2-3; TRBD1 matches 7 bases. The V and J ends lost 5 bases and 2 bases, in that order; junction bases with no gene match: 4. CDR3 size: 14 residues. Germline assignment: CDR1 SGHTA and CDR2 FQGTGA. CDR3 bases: TGTGCCAGCAGCCCGACAGGGAACACAGATACGCAGTATTTT. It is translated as CASSPTGNTDTQYF.

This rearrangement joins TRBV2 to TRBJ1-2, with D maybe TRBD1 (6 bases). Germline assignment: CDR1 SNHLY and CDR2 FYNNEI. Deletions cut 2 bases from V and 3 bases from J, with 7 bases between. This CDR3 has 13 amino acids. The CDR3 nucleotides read TGTGCCAGCAGTGAAAACAGGGACTATGGCTACACCTTC. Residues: CASSENRDYGYTF.

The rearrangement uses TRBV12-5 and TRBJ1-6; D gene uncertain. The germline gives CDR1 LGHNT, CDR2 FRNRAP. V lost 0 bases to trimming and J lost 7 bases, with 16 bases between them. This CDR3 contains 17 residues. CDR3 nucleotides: TGTGCTAGTGGTTTGGTACTAGGGTTGCGAGGAAATTCACCCCTCCACTTT. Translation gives CASGLVLGLRGNSPLHF.

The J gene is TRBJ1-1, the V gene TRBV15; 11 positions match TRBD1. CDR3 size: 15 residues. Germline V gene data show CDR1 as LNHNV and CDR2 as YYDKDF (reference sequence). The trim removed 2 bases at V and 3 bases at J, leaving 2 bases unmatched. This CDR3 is CATSRPGQGDTEAFF. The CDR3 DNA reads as TGTGCCACCAGCAGACCGGGACAGGGGGACACTGAAGCTTTCTTT.

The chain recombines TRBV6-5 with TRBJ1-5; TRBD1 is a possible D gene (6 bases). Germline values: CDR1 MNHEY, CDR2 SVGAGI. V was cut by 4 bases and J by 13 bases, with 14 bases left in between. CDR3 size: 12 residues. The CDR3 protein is CASSFYRQDQHF. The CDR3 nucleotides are TGTGCCAGCAGTTTTTATCGACAGGATCAGCATTTT.

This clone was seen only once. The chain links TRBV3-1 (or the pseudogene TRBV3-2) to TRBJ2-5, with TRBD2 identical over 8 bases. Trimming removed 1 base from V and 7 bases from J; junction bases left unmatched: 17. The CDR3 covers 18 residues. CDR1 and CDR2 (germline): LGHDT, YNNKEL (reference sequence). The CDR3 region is CASSQGTISGANSGTQYF. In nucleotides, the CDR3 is TGTGCCAGCAGCCAAGGGACTATTAGCGGGGCTAACTCTGGGACCCAGTACTTC.

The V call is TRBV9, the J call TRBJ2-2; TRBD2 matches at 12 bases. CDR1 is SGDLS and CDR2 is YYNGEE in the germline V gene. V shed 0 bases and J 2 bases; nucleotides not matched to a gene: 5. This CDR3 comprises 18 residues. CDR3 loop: CASSVASSGGANTGELFF. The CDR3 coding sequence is TGTGCCAGCAGCGTAGCGTCTAGCGGGGGGGCAAACACCGGGGAGCTGTTTTTT.